The source of this T cell receptor (beta chain) is a study of blood T cell repertoires in COVID-19. Trimming cost V 5 bases and J 6 bases, with 8 bases left between them. This CDR3 has 11 residues. The germline V gene encodes CDR1 LNHDA and CDR2 SQIVND (reference sequence). Method: immunoSEQ multiplex PCR; TCRdb's copy keeps in-frame clones and lacks some. The sample carries roughly 97,000 clones, around 87% recorded once. V gene TRBV19 combines with J gene TRBJ2-7; TRBD2 is a possible D gene (5 bases). The material sequenced was peripheral blood. The clonotype was recovered from a human donor in a cohort sampled during active COVID-19. Here the CDR3 reads CASSRAGEQYF. CDR3 nucleotides: TGTGCCAGTAGTCGTGCGGGCGAGCAGTACTTC.